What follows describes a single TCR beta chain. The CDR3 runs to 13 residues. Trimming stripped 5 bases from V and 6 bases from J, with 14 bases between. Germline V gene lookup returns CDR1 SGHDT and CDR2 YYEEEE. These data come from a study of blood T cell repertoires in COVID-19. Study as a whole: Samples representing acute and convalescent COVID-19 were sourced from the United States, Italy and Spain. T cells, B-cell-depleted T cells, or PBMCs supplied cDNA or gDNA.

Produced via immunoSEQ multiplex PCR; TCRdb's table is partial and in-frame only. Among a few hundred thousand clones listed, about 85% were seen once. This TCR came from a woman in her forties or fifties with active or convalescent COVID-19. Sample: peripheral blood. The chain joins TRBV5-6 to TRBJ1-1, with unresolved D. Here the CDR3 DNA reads TGTGCCAGCAGAGTTGACCCGGGGTCTGAAGCTTTCTTT. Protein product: CASRVDPGSEAFF.